Below, 9 T cell receptor beta chains from the same sample are listed, as sequenced in a study of blood T cell repertoires in COVID-19. Produced via immunoSEQ multiplex PCR; TCRdb's table is partial and in-frame only. The sample contains a few hundred thousand clones, 80% to 95% of which appear only once. Sequencing was done on a sample of PBMCs or T cells enriched from blood (not recorded which). These receptors were obtained from a woman in her forties who had been exposed to COVID-19.

The chain uses TRBV2 and TRBJ1-5; 7 bases are a match to TRBD1. Germline V lookup: CDR1 SNHLY, CDR2 FYNNEI. This CDR3 has 15 amino acids. Trimming removed 6 bases from V and 4 bases from J; junction bases left unmatched: 9. The CDR3 nucleotides are TGTGCCAGCAGACTCGCGGGACAGAAGAATCAGCCCCAGCATTTT. Protein: CASRLAGQKNQPQHF.

The CDR3 loop reads CASSPDRVVGELFF. The CDR3 DNA follows: TGTGCCAGCAGTCCGGACAGGGTGGTCGGGGAGCTGTTTTTT. The rearrangement joins TRBV28 to TRBJ2-2, with 8 nucleotides matching TRBD1. The CDR3 loop spans 14 amino acids. V was clipped by 5 bases and J by 7 bases; unmatched bases: 6. Germline V CDR1 and CDR2: MDHEN, SYDVKM.

The chain links TRBV9 to TRBJ1-2; D gene ambiguous. The V end was cut by 0 bases, the J end by 4 bases, with 10 bases between. CDR1 SGDLS and CDR2 YYNGEE come from the germline V gene. CDR3 length equals 14 residues. The CDR3 region has the DNA TGTGCCAGCAGCGTAGACCAGCTAGGCTATGGCTACACCTTC. Protein product: CASSVDQLGYGYTF.

This sequence joins TRBV7-8 and TRBJ1-1; 10 bases map to TRBD1. The V gene's germline CDR1 is SGHVS and CDR2 FQNEAQ. Unmatched junction bases numbered 14, after V lost 5 bases and J lost 2 bases. The CDR3 extends over 18 amino acids. This CDR3 is CASSKNPTGGLLNTEAFF. The CDR3 bases are TGTGCCAGCAGCAAAAACCCGACAGGGGGCCTTTTAAACACTGAAGCTTTCTTT.

The chain is built from TRBV24-1 and TRBJ2-3, with D perhaps TRBD1 (5 bases). Germline values: CDR1 KGHDR, CDR2 SFDVKD. The CDR3 sequence is 16 residues long. Trimming left V 0 bases short and J 1 base short, with 10 bases between. CDR3 amino acids: CATSDLLGQGTDTQYF. The DNA for the CDR3 is TGTGCCACCAGTGATTTGCTGGGGCAGGGCACAGATACGCAGTATTTT.

In this sample, this clone turned up a few times. The V gene is TRBV20-1, the J gene TRBJ1-1, with D tentatively TRBD1 (6 bases). Trimming left V 3 bases short and J 5 bases short, with 13 bases between. Per the germline V gene, CDR1 is DFQATT and CDR2 is SNEGSKA (reference sequence). CDR3 size: 13 residues. CDR3: CSASLNRVTEAFF. The CDR3, as DNA: TGCAGTGCTAGTTTGAACAGGGTAACTGAAGCTTTCTTT.

The chain couples TRBV6-5 to TRBJ1-2; weak D call: TRBD1 (5 bases). The germline V gene encodes CDR1 MNHEY and CDR2 SVGAGI. The CDR3 consists of 15 residues. Trimming cost V 0 bases and J 4 bases, with 12 bases left between them. The CDR3 protein is CASSYSMTGGYGYTF. CDR3 bases: TGTGCCAGCAGTTACTCGATGACGGGGGGCTATGGCTACACCTTC.

V and J are TRBV6-6 and TRBJ1-3; D possibly corresponds to TRBD1 (5 bases). Trimming left V 6 bases short and J 0 bases short, with 12 bases between. The CDR3 sequence is 15 residues long. The germline CDR1 and CDR2 sequences are MNHNY and SVGAGI (reference sequence). The CDR3 protein is CASSRRQTSGNTIYF. The CDR3 coding sequence is TGTGCCAGCAGCCGGCGACAGACCTCTGGAAACACCATATATTTT.

The chain joins TRBV2 to TRBJ1-3; perhaps TRBD1 as D (6 bases). The V gene's germline CDR1 is SNHLY and CDR2 FYNNEI. Trimming pared 6 bases from V and 0 bases from J, leaving 12 bases between. CDR3 length equals 15 residues. The CDR3 sequence is CASRNEQGSGNTIYF. The CDR3 DNA reads TGTGCCAGCAGGAACGAACAGGGCTCTGGAAACACCATATATTTT.